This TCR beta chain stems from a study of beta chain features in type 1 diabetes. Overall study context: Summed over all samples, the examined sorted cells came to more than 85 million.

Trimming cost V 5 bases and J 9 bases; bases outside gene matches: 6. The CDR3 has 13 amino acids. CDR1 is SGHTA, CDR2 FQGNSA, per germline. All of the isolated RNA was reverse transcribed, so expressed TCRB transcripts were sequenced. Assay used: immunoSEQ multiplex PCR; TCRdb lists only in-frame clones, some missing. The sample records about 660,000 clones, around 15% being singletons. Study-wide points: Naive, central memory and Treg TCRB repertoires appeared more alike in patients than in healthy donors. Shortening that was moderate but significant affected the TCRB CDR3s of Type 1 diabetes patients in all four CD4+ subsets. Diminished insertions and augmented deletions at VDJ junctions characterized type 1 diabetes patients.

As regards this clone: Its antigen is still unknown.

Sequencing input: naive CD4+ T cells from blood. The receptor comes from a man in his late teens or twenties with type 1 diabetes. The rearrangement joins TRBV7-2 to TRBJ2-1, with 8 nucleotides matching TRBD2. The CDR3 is CASSGGGRSEQFF. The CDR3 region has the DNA TGTGCCAGCAGCGGCGGGGGGAGGAGTGAGCAGTTCTTC. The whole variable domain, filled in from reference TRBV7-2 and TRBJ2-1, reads GAGVSQSPSNKVTEKGKDVELRCDPISGHTALYWYRQSLGQGLEFLIYFQGNSAPDKSGLPSDRFSAERTGGSVSTLTIQRTQQEDSAVYLCASSGGGRSEQFFGPGTRLTVL.